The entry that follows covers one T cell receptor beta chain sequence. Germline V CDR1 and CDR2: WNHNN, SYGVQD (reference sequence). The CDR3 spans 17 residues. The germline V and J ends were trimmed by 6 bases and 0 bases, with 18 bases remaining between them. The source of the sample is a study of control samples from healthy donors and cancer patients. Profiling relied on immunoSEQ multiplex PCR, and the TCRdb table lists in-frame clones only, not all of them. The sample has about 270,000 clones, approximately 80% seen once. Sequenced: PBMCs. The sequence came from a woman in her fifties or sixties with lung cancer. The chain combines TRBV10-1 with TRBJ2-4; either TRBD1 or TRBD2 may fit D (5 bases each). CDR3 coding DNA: TGCGCCAGCAGCCCGGGACCGAAAAGAGTAGCCAAAAACATTCAGTACTTC. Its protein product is CASSPGPKRVAKNIQYF.